The rows below give T cell receptor beta chains drawn from one sample of a study of PD-1 blockade in classical Hodgkin lymphoma. Profiling relied on immunoSEQ multiplex PCR, and the TCRdb table lists in-frame clones only, not all of them. This table holds roughly 16,000 clones, roughly 90% found once. Sequencing was performed on CD4+ T cells from blood. These receptors all stem from a human donor with classical Hodgkin lymphoma. CDR3s include the opening cysteine and the closing phenylalanine or tryptophan.

J gene | V gene | CDR3 protein
TRBJ2-6 | TRBV6-4 | CASSDSDRASGANVLTF
TRBJ2-1 | TRBV11-2 | CASSLMAGGPDEQFF
TRBJ1-3 | TRBV30 | CAWSSLISTIYF
TRBJ2-3 | TRBV6-6 | CASMAFGTDTQYF
TRBJ1-1 | TRBV7-3 | CASSLAQANMNTEAFF
TRBJ2-5 | TRBV27 | CASSPGTGLETQYF
TRBJ1-3 | TRBV7-6 | CASSDSGANTIYF
TRBJ2-7 | TRBV28 | CASSVSGTSNEQYF
TRBJ2-3 | TRBV5-1 | CASSHTDTQYF
TRBJ1-1 | TRBV7-2 | CASSRKSRGNTEAFF
TRBJ1-2 | TRBV30 | CACTHRASNYGYTF
TRBJ2-1 | TRBV5-1 | CASSLANNEQFF
TRBJ2-7 | TRBV10-1 | CASSAVTGMSEQYF
TRBJ2-3 | TRBV6-6 | CASSYSEQTDTQYF
TRBJ2-5 | TRBV29-1 | CSVRGRAKQETQYF
TRBJ2-7 | TRBV4-1 | CASSQARTGFSYEQYF
TRBJ2-3 | TRBV6-4 | CASSDPQTGDPFCCTDTQYF
TRBJ2-6 | TRBV6-5 | CASSYSDSAGANVLTF
TRBJ1-1 | TRBV11-2 | CASSTRQGAYTEAFF
TRBJ1-5 | TRBV2 | CASSPLRTGSYGNQPQHF
TRBJ2-2 | TRBV6-1 | CASRLAGAGTGELFF
TRBJ2-3 | TRBV9 | CASSVGRQRSVADTQYF